This TCR beta chain was recovered during a study of blood T cell repertoires in COVID-19. About the research overall: Donors in the United States, Italy and Spain gave samples during acute or convalescent COVID-19.

There are 15 residues in the CDR3. Trimming shortened V by 2 bases and J by 1 base, and 14 bases separated the two germline ends. The germline V gene encodes CDR1 GTSNPN and CDR2 SVGIG (reference sequence). Libraries were prepared by immunoSEQ multiplex PCR; TCRdb keeps only in-frame clonotypes and omits some of them. The table has roughly 180,000 clones, around 85% seen once. This clone was recorded only once. This receptor was taken from a woman aged 60-75 years with acute or convalescent COVID-19. This chain links TRBV30 with TRBJ1-2, with D possibly TRBD1 on 6 matching bases. Sequencing was done on a sample of peripheral blood. The chain's CDR3 is CAWSPRQALNYGYTF. CDR3 bases: TGTGCCTGGAGTCCTCGACAGGCACTTAACTATGGCTACACCTTC.